What follows is one T cell receptor beta chain and its context. The sample is drawn from a study of blood T cell repertoires in COVID-19. Overall study: Donors in the United States, Italy and Spain gave samples during acute or convalescent COVID-19. PBMCs, B-cell-depleted T cells, or T cells provided the cDNA or gDNA that made up the material.

Assay used: immunoSEQ multiplex PCR; TCRdb lists only in-frame clones, some missing. The data contain hundreds of thousands of clones, roughly nine tenths of them singletons. Study members were between 18 and 89 years old and lived in 20 to 30 US regions. Cohorts were determined from participant-reported clinical history. The sequencing input was PBMCs or T cells enriched from blood (not recorded which). This clonotype originated in a woman between 45 and 60 years old in a cohort exposed to, infected with or recovered from COVID-19 (not recorded which).

The CDR3 region is CASSPRIETQYF. DNA of the CDR3: TGTGCCAGCTCACCGAGGATCGAGACCCAGTACTTC. The chain uses TRBV18 and TRBJ2-5; D uncertain. There are 12 residues in the CDR3. From germline, CDR1 is KGHSH and CDR2 LQKENI. V lost 3 bases to trimming and J lost 5 bases, with 7 bases between them.